This T cell receptor (beta chain) was profiled in a study of cytomegalovirus exposure and HLA in healthy donors. Comment on this clone: Its cognate antigen is unknown.

The primer mix had 60 Vbeta and 13 Jbeta primers. Sequenced by immunoSEQ multiplex PCR; TCRdb stores in-frame clones only, minus some. The repertoire holds approximately 110,000 clones, with around four fifths as singletons. Findings and limits, study-wide: Published work reported that the classifier diagnosed cytomegalovirus status with high specificity and sensitivity. V- and J-gene trimming in TCR beta was tied to a missense DCLRE1C variant by an analysis performed later.

This receptor was obtained from a man aged 25-45 years in good health and CMV-seronegative. The specimen was PBMCs.

CDR3 residues: CASRDPGGEAFF. The CDR3 DNA sequence: TGCGCCAGCAGGGACCCAGGAGGCGAAGCTTTCTTT. This chain uses TRBV10-1 with TRBJ1-1; D unresolved. The V end lost 6 bases, the J end lost 8 bases, and 13 bases lay between the germline ends. The germline CDR1 and CDR2 sequences are WNHNN and SYGVQD (reference sequence). The CDR3 has 12 amino acids.